These 4 T cell receptor beta chains were all obtained from the same sample, sequenced in a study of glioma-infiltrating T cells. TCR alpha and beta CDR3 regions were amplified from RNA using iRepertoire nested multiplex PCR. MiXCR, run by TCRdb on the multiplex PCR reads, gives a single entry per CDR3 protein. The table records about 190,000 distinct CDR3 sequences, more than 25% of them present only once. Sequencing input: glioma tissue, nonneoplastic brain tissue, or PBMCs (not recorded which). The receptors originated from a human donor with low-grade glioma or glioblastoma, undergoing nonglioma brain surgery, or in good health (not recorded which).

This clonotype was counted at least ten times. The rearrangement uses TRBV10-3 and TRBJ2-3; 9 nucleotides align to TRBD1. Germline lookup yields CDR1 ENHRY and CDR2 SYGVKD. CDR3 size: 17 residues. J gave up 0 bases and V 2 bases, and 6 bases lay outside the gene matches. The CDR3 here is CAISEDRGERSTDTQYF. The CDR3 coding sequence is TGTGCCATCAGTGAGGACAGGGGGGAGCGTAGCACAGATACGCAGTATTTT.

Notes on this clonotype: This sequence may be a read error, since a much larger clone differs from it by one base. V is TRBV29-1 and J is TRBJ2-1, with D tentatively TRBD2 (5 bases). Germline assignment: CDR1 SQVTM and CDR2 ANQGSEA. V lost 4 bases to trimming and J lost 12 bases, with 10 bases between them. The length of the CDR3 is 10 residues. CDR3 protein: CSVAGMLQFF. The CDR3 nucleotides read TGCAGCGTTGCCGGGATGCTGCAGTTCTTC.

To note about this clonotype: Since no conserved phenylalanine or tryptophan closes the CDR3, a read error is the likely cause. V and J are TRBV7-2 and TRBJ2-5; no reliable D call. The germline CDR1 and CDR2 sequences are SGHTA and FQGNSA. CDR3 size: 12 residues. The CDR3 region is CARSLMSETQYS. The DNA of the CDR3 is TGTGCCAGAAGCTTAATGTCGGAGACCCAGTACTCC.

This clonotype was seen repeatedly, ten times or more. This chain connects TRBV9 to TRBJ2-3; 15 positions match TRBD2. Trimming cost V 6 bases and J 3 bases; bases outside gene matches: 8. This CDR3 spans 17 amino acids. Per germline, CDR1 SGDLS and CDR2 YYNGEE. As DNA, the CDR3 is TGTGCCAGCACCCTCGGACTAGCGGGAGGGTTTACAGATACGCAGTATTTT. It is translated as CASTLGLAGGFTDTQYF.